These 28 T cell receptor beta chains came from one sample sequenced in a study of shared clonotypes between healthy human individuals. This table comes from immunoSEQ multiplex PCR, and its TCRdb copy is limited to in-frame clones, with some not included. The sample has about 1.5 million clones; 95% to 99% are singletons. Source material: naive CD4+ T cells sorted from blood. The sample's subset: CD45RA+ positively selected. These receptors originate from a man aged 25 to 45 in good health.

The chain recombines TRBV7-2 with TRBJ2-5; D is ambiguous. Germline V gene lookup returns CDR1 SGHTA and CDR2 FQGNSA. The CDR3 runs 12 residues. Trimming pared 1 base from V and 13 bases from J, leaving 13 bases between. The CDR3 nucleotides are TGTGCCAGCAGCTTAGTCCCGCCAACATTGTACTTC. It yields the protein CASSLVPPTLYF.

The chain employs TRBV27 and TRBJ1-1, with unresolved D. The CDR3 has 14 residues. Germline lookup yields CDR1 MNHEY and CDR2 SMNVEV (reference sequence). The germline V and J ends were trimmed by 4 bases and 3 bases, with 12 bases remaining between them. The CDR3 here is CASSSLGSDTEAFF. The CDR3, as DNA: TGTGCCAGCAGTTCCCTCGGAAGTGACACTGAAGCTTTCTTT.

The CDR3 sequence: CASSPYAGQGRETQYF. Written as DNA, the CDR3 is TGTGCCAGCTCACCGTACGCGGGACAAGGTCGGGAGACCCAGTACTTC. The rearrangement uses TRBV18 and TRBJ2-5; possibly TRBD1 or TRBD2 for D (6 bases each). V dropped 3 bases and J dropped 5 bases, with 19 bases sitting between them. CDR1 and CDR2 (germline): KGHSH, LQKENI. The CDR3 length is 16 residues.

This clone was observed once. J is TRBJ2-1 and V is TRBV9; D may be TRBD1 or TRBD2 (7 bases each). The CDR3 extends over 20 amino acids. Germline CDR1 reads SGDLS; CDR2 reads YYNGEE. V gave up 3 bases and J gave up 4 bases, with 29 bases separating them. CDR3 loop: CASSASQGGGSVTRYNEQFF. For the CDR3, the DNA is TGTGCCAGCAGCGCAAGCCAGGGGGGCGGGAGCGTGACTAGATACAATGAGCAGTTCTTC.

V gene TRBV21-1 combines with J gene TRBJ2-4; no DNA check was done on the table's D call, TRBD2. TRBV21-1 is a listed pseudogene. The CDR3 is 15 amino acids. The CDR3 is CASSKAERVGSIQYF. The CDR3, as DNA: TGTGCCAGCAGCAAAGCGGAGAGGGTGGGGAGCATTCAGTACTTC.

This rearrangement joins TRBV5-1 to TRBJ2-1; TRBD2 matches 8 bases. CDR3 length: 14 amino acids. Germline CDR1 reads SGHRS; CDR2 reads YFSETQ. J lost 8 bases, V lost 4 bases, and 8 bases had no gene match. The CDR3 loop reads CASSPPGLAHEQFF. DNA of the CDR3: TGCGCCAGCAGCCCCCCTGGACTAGCCCATGAGCAGTTCTTC. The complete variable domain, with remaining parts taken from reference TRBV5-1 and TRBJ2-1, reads KAGVTQTPRYLIKTRGQQVTLSCSPISGHRSVSWYQQTPGQGLQFLFEYFSETQRNKGNFPGRFSGRQFSNSRSEMNVSTLELGDSALYLCASSPPGLAHEQFFGPGTRLTVL.

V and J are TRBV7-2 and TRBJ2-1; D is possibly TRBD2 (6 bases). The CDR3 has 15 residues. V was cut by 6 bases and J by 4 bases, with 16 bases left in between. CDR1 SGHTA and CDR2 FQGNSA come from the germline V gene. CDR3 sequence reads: CASSSRVAEYNEQFF. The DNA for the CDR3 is TGTGCCAGCAGTTCCCGGGTAGCGGAATACAATGAGCAGTTCTTC.

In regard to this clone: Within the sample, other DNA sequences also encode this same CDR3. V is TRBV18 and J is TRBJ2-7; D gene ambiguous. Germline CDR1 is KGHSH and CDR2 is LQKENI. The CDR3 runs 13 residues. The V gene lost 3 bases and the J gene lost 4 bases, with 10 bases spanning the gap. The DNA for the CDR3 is TGTGCCAGCTCACCCTTGTCGAGGTACGAGCAGTACTTC. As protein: CASSPLSRYEQYF.

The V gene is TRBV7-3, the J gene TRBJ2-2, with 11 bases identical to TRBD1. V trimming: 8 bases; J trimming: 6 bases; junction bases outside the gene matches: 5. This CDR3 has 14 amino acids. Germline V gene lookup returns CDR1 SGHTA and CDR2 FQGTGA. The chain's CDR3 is CASAGTGGSGELFF. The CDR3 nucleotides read TGTGCCAGCGCCGGGACAGGGGGATCCGGGGAGCTGTTTTTT. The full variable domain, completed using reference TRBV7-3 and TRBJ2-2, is GAGVSQTPSNKVTEKGKYVELRCDPISGHTALYWYRQSLGQGPEFLIYFQGTGAADDSGLPNDRFFAVRPEGSVSTLKIQRTERGDSAVYLCASAGTGGSGELFFGEGSRLTVL.

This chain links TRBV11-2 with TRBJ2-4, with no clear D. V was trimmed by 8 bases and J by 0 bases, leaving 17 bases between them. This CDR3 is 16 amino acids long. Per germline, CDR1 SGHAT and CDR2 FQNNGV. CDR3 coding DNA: TGTGCCAGCCGAATCCCGGGTGGCGGAGCCAAAAACATTCAGTACTTC. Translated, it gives CASRIPGGGAKNIQYF.

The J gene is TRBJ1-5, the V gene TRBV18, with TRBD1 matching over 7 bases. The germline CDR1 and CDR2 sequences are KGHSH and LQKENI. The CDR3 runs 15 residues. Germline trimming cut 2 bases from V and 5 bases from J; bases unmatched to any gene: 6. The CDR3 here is CASSPERGRDQPQHF. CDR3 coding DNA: TGTGCCAGCTCACCAGAAAGGGGGCGGGATCAGCCCCAGCATTTT.

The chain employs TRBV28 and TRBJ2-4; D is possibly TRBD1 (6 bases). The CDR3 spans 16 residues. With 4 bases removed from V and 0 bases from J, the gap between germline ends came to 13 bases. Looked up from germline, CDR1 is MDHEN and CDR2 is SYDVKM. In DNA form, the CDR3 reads TGTGCCAGCAGTTACCCGGGACACCTAGCCAAAAACATTCAGTACTTC. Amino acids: CASSYPGHLAKNIQYF.

The CDR3 sequence is CASSLGQGGRNTIYF. In DNA, the CDR3 is TGTGCCAGCAGCTTAGGACAGGGGGGGAGAAACACCATATATTTT. The chain carries TRBV13 and TRBJ1-3, with TRBD1 matching 8 bases. This CDR3 contains 15 residues. The trim removed 0 bases at V and 5 bases at J, leaving 3 bases unmatched. CDR1 and CDR2 (germline): PRHDT, FYEKMQ (reference sequence).

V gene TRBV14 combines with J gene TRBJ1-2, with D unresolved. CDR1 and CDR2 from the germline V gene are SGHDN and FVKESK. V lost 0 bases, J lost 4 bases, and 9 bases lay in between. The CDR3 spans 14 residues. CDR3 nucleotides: TGTGCCAGCAGCCAAGAGGCAGGATCCTATGGCTACACCTTC. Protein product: CASSQEAGSYGYTF.

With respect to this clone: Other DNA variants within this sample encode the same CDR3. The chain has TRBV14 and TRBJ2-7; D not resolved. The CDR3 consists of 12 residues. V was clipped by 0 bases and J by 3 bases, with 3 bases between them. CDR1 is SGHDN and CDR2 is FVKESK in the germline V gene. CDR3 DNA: TGTGCCAGCAGCCAAGACAGCTACGAGCAGTACTTC. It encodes CASSQDSYEQYF.

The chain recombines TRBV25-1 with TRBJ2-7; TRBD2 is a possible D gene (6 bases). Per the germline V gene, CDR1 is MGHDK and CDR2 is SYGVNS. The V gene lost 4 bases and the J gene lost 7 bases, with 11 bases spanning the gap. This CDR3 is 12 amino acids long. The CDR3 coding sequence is TGTGCCAGCAGTGGGGTGGCGGGAGAGCAGTACTTC. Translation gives CASSGVAGEQYF.

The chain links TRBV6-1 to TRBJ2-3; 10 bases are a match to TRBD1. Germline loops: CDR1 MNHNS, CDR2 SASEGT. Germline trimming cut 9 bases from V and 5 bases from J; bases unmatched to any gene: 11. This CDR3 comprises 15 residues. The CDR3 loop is CASRKPGQGIDTQYF. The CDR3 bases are TGTGCCAGTCGGAAGCCGGGACAGGGGATAGATACGCAGTATTTT.

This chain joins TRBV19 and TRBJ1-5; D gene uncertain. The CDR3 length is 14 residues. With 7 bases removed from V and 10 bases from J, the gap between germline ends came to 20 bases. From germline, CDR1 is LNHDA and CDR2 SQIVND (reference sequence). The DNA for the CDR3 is TGTGCCAGTACCCCCGGGGAGGGAATATCACCCCAGCATTTT. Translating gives CASTPGEGISPQHF.

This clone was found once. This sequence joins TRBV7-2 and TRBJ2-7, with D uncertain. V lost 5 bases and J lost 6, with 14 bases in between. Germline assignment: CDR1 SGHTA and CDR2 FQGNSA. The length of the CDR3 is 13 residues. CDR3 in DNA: TGTGCCAGCAGCCCCCGCCCCCCTCTCGAGCAGTACTTC. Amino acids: CASSPRPPLEQYF.

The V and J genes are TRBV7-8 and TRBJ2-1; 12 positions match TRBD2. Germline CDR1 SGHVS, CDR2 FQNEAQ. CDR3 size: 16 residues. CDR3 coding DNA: TGTGGGTCGACTAGCGGGAGTGGCAGCTCCTACAATGAGCAGTTCTTC. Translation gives CGSTSGSGSSYNEQFF.

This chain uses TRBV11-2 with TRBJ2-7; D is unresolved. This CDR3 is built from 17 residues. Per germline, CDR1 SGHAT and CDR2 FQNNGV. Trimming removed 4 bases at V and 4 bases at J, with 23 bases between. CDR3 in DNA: TGTGCCAGCAGCTCCTACCCAACACATGATGCGGCATACGAGCAGTACTTC. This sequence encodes CASSSYPTHDAAYEQYF.

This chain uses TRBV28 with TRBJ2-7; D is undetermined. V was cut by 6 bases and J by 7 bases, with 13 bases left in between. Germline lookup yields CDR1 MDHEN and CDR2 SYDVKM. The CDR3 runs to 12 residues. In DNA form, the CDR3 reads TGTGCCAGCAGCCCGCTACCCAAAGAGCAGTACTTC. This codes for CASSPLPKEQYF.

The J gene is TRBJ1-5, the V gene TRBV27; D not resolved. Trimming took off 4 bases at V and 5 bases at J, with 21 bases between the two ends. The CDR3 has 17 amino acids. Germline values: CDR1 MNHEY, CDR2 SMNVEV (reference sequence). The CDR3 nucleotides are TGTGCCAGCAGTTCCAAGTTGGTTTGGCATTTCGATCAGCCCCAGCATTTT. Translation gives CASSSKLVWHFDQPQHF.

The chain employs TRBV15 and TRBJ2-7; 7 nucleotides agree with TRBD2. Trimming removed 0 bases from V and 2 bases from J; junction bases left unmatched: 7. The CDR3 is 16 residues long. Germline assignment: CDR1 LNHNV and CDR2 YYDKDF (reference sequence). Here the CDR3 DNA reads TGTGCCACCAGCAGAGAGGCGGGAGCACGAACCTACGAGCAGTACTTC. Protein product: CATSREAGARTYEQYF.

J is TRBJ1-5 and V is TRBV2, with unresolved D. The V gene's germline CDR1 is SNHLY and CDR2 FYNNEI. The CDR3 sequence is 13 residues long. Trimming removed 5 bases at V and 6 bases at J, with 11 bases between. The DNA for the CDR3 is TGTGCCAGCAGTCTCCAAGGCAGTCAGCCCCAGCATTTT. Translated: CASSLQGSQPQHF.

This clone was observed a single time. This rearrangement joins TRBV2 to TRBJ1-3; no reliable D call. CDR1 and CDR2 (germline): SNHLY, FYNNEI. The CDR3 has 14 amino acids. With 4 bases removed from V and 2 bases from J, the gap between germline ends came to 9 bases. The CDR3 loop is CASSGHSTGNTIYF. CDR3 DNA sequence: TGTGCCAGCAGTGGTCATTCAACTGGAAACACCATATATTTT.

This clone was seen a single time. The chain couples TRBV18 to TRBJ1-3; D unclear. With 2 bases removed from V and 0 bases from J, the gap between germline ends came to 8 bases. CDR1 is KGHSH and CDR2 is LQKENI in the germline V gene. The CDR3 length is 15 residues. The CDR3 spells CASSPNSRSGNTIYF. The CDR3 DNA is TGTGCCAGCTCACCAAACAGCCGCTCTGGAAACACCATATATTTT.

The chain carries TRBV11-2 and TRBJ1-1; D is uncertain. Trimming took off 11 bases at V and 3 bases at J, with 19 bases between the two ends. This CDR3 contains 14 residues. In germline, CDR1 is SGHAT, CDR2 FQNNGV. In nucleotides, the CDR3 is TGTGCCGGCCCCGGAAACGGGGATCACACTGAAGCTTTCTTT. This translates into CAGPGNGDHTEAFF.